This T cell receptor beta chain is drawn from a study of cytomegalovirus exposure and HLA in healthy donors. Whole-study context: The platform used for the 120 or so validation repertoires matched that of the roughly 700 first-cohort repertoires, a later analysis reported.

Study-wide findings and caveats: The study found most TCR sequences rare, yet found some public TCRs in many donors. High specificity and sensitivity for cytomegalovirus status were reported for the classifier.

V lost 4 bases and J lost 6; bases outside the gene matches: 9. This CDR3 region has 14 residues. The germline gives CDR1 GTSNPN, CDR2 SVGIG (reference sequence). Of note for this clone: Its antigen is unidentified.

The protocol was immunoSEQ multiplex PCR, while the TCRdb copy is restricted to in-frame clones and leaves out a portion. The data contain about 360,000 clones, about nine tenths of them singletons. It was the roughly 110-subject validation cohort, separate from the roughly 700-subject first cohort, to which the donors belonged. The chain is built from TRBV30 and TRBJ2-3, with 8 bases matching TRBD2. The receptor comes from a woman younger than 35 in good health and CMV-seronegative. Material: PBMCs. CDR3 sequence: CAWTPAGAPDTQYF. CDR3 DNA: TGTGCCTGGACCCCAGCGGGAGCCCCCGATACGCAGTATTTT.